Sequencing of this TCR beta chain was carried out in a study of blood T cell repertoires in COVID-19. TCRdb's table, derived via immunoSEQ multiplex PCR, lists solely in-frame clones and lacks some. The profile shows around 270,000 clones, less than 90% of them singletons. Germline V lookup: CDR1 LGHDT, CDR2 YNNKEL (reference sequence). Trimming cost V 1 base and J 4 bases; bases outside gene matches: 6. The CDR3 totals 16 residues. The sample taken for sequencing was peripheral blood. The receptor's source is a middle-aged woman who had recovered from COVID-19. The chain has TRBV3-1 (or the pseudogene TRBV3-2) and TRBJ2-1; TRBD1 aligns across 8 bases. CDR3 region: CASSQGGTGNYNEQFF. In DNA, the CDR3 is TGTGCCAGCAGCCAAGGCGGGACAGGTAATTACAATGAGCAGTTCTTC.